Given below is one T cell receptor (beta chain) in context. Its antigen is still unknown. Within one base of it there is no much larger clone, and no base qualities were kept. The Quick-DNA Microprep Kit was used to extract genomic DNA from the sorted cells. Amplification of TCRbeta DNA was done with the immunoSEQ hsTCRbeta kit, following the protocol from the manufacturer. An Illumina MiSeq instrument was used to sequence the TCRbeta libraries. The paper's data handling went like this. After out-of-frame sequences were removed, some 2 million distinct TCRbeta sequences remained, averaging about 66,813 per individual. Two values were used to score each individual: the count of some 150 previously reported CMV-associated TCRbeta sequences and the total count of productive distinct TCRbeta sequences. A beta-binomial model was reimplemented in Python, and random forests from scikit-learn, run with default parameters, were trained on data from the US cohort. On the Belgian cohort, classifier performance was reported as the median AUC, along with percentile confidence intervals, across 10,000 bootstrap iterations. The table was pulled from immuneACCESS by TCRdb, which kept in-frame rearrangements only. Such tables lose some clones; where checked, under half of the loss comes from unresolved V genes, and the rest has no known cause. Clone size and the V and J calls come from that table; the DNA yielded D and trimming. A total of about 92,000 clones appear in this sample, roughly 80% of them only once. The ten top clones hold 3.6% of the sample.

Single viable CD3+CD4+CD8-CD45RO+ cells were sorted as memory CD4+ T cells on a FACSAria II. CMV serostatus was assessed using a Roche Elecsys assay, by which serum IgG against CMV pp150, pp28, p38 and p52 was detected. Once the samples were thawed, total CD4+ T cells were enriched through positive selection using CD4 magnetic microbeads. The samples came from a different study that was designed specifically to examine the CD4+ T cell memory repertoire. Peripheral blood mononuclear cells were isolated and cryopreserved according to standard operating procedures, and serum was kept at -80 degrees C. CD3-PerCP (BW264/56), CD4-APC (RPA-T4), CD45RO-PE (UCHT1) and CD8-Pacific Orange (3B5) antibodies were used for staining, and non-viable cells were excluded with Sytox blue. The entry originates in a study of memory CD4+ T cells and cytomegalovirus serostatus (dated by TCRdb to between 2018 and 2021). For context, the study as a whole: A total of some 33 healthy Belgian adults, of whom 9 were CMV seropositive and approximately 24 were CMV seronegative, were included in the cohort. The study sequenced CD4+ memory TCRbeta repertoires of a Belgian cohort with known cytomegalovirus serostatus to replicate a published TCR-based CMV serostatus classifier. The research as a whole found: Results were interpreted as suggesting that the CMV-associated TCR signature is largely present in the CD4+ memory repertoire. The original-framework classifier achieved a median bootstrapped AUC of almost 0.97 with a 95% CI of 0.76-1.00 on the Belgian cohort. Only CD4+CD45RO+ memory cells were sequenced, unlike the original study, which covered naive and memory CD4+ and CD8+ populations. CMV serostatus prediction reached a median bootstrapped AUC of 0.95 with the original framework and around 0.91 with a US-trained random forest. Of fewer than 200 previously reported CMV-associated TCRbeta sequences, 67 appeared in the CD4+ memory repertoires, each in one to five individuals.

V lost 6 bases and J lost 5 bases, and the count of bases not matched to a germline gene is 3. The germline V gene provides CDR1 MNHEY and CDR2 SVGAGI. The CDR3 covers 13 residues, taking in both the cysteine and the phenylalanine. CDR3 DNA only is kept here, 39 bases in frame from base 1. Recombination joined TRBV6-5 with TRBJ2-1, with 8 bases aligning to TRBD2. This receptor was obtained from an adult in good health and CMV-seropositive. Sequencing was carried out using memory CD4+ T cells from blood. CDR3 protein: CASRRSGNNEQFF. The sequenced DNA is TGTGCCAGCAGGCGTAGCGGGAACAATGAGCAGTTCTTC.